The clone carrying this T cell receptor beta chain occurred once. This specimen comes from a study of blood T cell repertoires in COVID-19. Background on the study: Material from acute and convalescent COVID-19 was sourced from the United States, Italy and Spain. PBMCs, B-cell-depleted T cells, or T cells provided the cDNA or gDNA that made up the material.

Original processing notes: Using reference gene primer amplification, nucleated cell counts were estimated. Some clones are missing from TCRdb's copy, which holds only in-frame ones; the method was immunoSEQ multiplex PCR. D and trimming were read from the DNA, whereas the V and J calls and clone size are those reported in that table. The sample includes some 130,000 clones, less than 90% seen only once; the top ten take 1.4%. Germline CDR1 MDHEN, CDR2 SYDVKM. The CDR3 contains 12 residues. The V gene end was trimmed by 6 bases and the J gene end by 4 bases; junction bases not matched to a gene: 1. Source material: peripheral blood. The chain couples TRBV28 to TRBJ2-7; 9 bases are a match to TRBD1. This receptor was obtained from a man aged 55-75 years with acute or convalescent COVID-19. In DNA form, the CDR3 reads TGTGCCAGCAGGGGACAGGGTTACGAGCAGTACTTC. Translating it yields CASRGQGYEQYF.